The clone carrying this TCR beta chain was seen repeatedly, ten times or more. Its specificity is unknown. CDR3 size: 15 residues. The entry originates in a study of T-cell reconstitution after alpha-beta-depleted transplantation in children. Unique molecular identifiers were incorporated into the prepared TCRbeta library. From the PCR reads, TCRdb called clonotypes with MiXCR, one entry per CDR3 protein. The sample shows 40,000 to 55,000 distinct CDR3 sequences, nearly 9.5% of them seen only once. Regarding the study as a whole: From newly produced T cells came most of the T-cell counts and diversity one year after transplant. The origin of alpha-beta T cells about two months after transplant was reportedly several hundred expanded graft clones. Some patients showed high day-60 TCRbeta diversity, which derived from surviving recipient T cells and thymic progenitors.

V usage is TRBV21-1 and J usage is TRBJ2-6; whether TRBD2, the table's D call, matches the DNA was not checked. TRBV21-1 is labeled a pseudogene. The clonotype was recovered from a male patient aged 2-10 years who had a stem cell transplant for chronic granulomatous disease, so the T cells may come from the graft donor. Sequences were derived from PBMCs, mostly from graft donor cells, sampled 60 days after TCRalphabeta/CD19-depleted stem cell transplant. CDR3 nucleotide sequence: TGTGCCAGCAGGGCAGGGCTCTCTGGGGCCAACGTCCTGACTTTC. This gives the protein CASRAGLSGANVLTF.